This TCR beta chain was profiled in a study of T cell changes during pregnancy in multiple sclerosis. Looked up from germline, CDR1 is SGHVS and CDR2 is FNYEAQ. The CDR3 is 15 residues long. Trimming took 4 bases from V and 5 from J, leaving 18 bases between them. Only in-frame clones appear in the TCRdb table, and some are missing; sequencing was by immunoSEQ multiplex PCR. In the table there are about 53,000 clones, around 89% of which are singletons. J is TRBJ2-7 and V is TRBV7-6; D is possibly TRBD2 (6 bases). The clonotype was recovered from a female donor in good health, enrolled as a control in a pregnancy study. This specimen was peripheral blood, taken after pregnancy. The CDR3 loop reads CASSSFRFPGDEQYF. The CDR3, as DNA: TGTGCCAGCAGCTCCTTCCGGTTCCCGGGGGACGAGCAGTACTTC.